Listed below are T cell receptor beta chains from one sample, sequenced in a study of control samples from healthy donors and cancer patients. Using immunoSEQ multiplex PCR, the repertoire was profiled, and TCRdb retains in-frame clones only, with some absent. Of approximately 140,000 clones listed, 85% to 90% were seen once; the top ten hold 6% to 9.5%. What was sequenced was PBMCs. The receptors come from a man aged 45-65 years with head and neck cancer. CDR3s include the opening cysteine and the closing phenylalanine or tryptophan. The D gene is left open where the match is weak. Not all rows give a size; the values are once, few, many and, for expanded clones, a class.

TRBV6-6	TRBJ1-2	.	.	TGTGCCAGCACTAAATATTCTCAGGACTACGGCTACACCTTC	CASTKYSQDYGYTF
TRBV9	TRBJ1-5	.	TRBD1	TGTGCCAGCAGCGAGACAGGGGTTGGTCAGCCCCAGCATTTT	CASSETGVGQPQHF
TRBV7-9	TRBJ2-5	.	.	TGTGCCAGCAGACCCCCGACAGCTCCTCAAGAGACCCAGTACTTC	CASRPPTAPQETQYF
TRBV27	TRBJ2-1	.	TRBD2	TGTGCCAGCAGTTTATCTAGCGGGAGGGTTGGTGAGCAGTTCTTC	CASSLSSGRVGEQFF
TRBV5-8	TRBJ2-3	.	TRBD2	TGTGCCAGCAGCTGGGGACTACTGATCACAGATACGCAGTATTTT	CASSWGLLITDTQYF
TRBV3-1/TRBV3-2	TRBJ2-5	.	.	TGTGCCAGCAGCCAAGGAAGGGGGAAATGGGAGACCCAGTACTTC	CASSQGRGKWETQYF
TRBV2	TRBJ1-5	.	.	TGTGCCAGCGTCGGAACGTCGCCTAATCAGCCCCAGCATTTT	CASVGTSPNQPQHF
TRBV7-9	TRBJ2-5	.	.	TGTGCCACCACCAAGGCGGGGACCCCGCAAGAGACCCAGTACTTC	CATTKAGTPQETQYF
TRBV30	TRBJ1-4	.	TRBD1	TGTGCCTGGAAGGGTGGAACAGGGGCAACTAATGAAAAACTGTTTTTT	CAWKGGTGATNEKLFF
TRBV5-8	TRBJ2-2	.	TRBD1	TGTGCCAGCAGCTCCCCCGTCGGTACAGGGGGTGACACCGGGGAGCTGTTTTTT	CASSSPVGTGGDTGELFF
TRBV10-1	TRBJ1-1	.	.	TGCGCCAGCTCCCAGGGACGGCTGAACACTGAAGCTTTCTTT	CASSQGRLNTEAFF
TRBV7-9	TRBJ1-1	.	.	TGTGCCGGCGAGGGACAGAACACTGAAGCTTTCTTT	CAGEGQNTEAFF
TRBV2	TRBJ1-1	once	.	TGTGCCAGCACCGAACCCGGTAGTGAAGCTTTCTTT	CASTEPGSEAFF
TRBV6-6	TRBJ2-1	.	.	TGTGCCAGCAGTTACTTAGTGGGGGGGGCAAGACAGTTCTTC	CASSYLVGGARQFF
TRBV7-9	TRBJ2-7	.	TRBD2	TGTGCCAGCAGCTTCAGCGGGAGGACGTACTACGAGCAGTACTTC	CASSFSGRTYYEQYF
TRBV5-1	TRBJ2-7	.	TRBD2	TGCGCCAGCAGCTTGACTGGGACTAGCTTGGACGAGCAGTACTTC	CASSLTGTSLDEQYF
TRBV5-1	TRBJ1-1	.	.	TGCGCCAGCAGCTTCCAGGGAGAGCGGTACACTGAAGCTTTCTTT	CASSFQGERYTEAFF
TRBV6-4	TRBJ2-1	once	.	TGTGCCAGCAGTGATTCCCCTTGGCTTGAGCAGTTCTTC	CASSDSPWLEQFF
TRBV9	TRBJ2-1	once	TRBD2	TGTGCCAGCAGCTGGGGGACTAGCTTATTGGGTGAGCAGTTCTTC	CASSWGTSLLGEQFF
TRBV2	TRBJ1-6	.	.	TGTGCCAGCATGGAGGGCAGACAGATTTATAATTCACCCCTCCACTTT	CASMEGRQIYNSPLHF
TRBV3-1/TRBV3-2	TRBJ2-5	.	.	TGTGCCAGCAGCATATTTTCGGGACTCGGTATTTTCTCCCAAGAGACCCAGTACTTC	CASSIFSGLGIFSQETQYF
TRBV5-1	TRBJ1-4	.	.	TGCGCCAGCAGCGGCGGCCCCCTGGAAAAACTGTTTTTT	CASSGGPLEKLFF
TRBV15	TRBJ2-7	.	.	TGTGCCACCAGCAGAGATTCCGGGCCAGGGGGAGGCGAGCAGTACTTC	CATSRDSGPGGGEQYF
TRBV19	TRBJ1-1	.	TRBD1	TGTGCCAGTAGTATCCAGGGGGGCACTGAAGCTTTCTTT	CASSIQGGTEAFF
TRBV7-9	TRBJ2-1	.	TRBD2	TGTGCCAGCAGCCCCGGACTAGCGGGGGGCTCCTACAATGAGCAGTTCTTC	CASSPGLAGGSYNEQFF
TRBV19	TRBJ2-5	.	.	TGTGCCAGTAGTTCTTCAGGATACCAAGAGACCCAGTACTTC	CASSSSGYQETQYF
TRBV4-2	TRBJ2-1	.	.	TGTGCCAGCAGCCAAGGGAATGAGCAGTTCTTC	CASSQGNEQFF
TRBV7-6	TRBJ2-3	.	TRBD2	TGTGCCAGCAGCTTAGCTAGCGGGAGCCCTATTGCTACGCAGTATTTT	CASSLASGSPIATQYF
TRBV19	TRBJ2-1	.	.	TGTGCCAGTAGTATACTGGCCTCGCCCCACAATGAGCAGTTCTTC	CASSILASPHNEQFF
TRBV4-1	TRBJ1-5	.	.	TGCGCCAGCAGCCTTAGGCGCAATCAGCCCCAGCATTTT	CASSLRRNQPQHF
TRBV10-3	TRBJ2-7	.	TRBD1	TGTGCCATCAGTGAGGCGACCGGGACAGATTACTACGAGCAGTACTTC	CAISEATGTDYYEQYF
TRBV27	TRBJ2-1	.	.	TGTGCCAGCACTGTCGATAACTCCTACAATGAGCAGTTCTTC	CASTVDNSYNEQFF
TRBV19	TRBJ2-1	.	TRBD1	TGTGCCAGTAGTATCCCCCGGACAGGGCCGGTTTTAAGCTCCTACAATGAGCAGTTCTTC	CASSIPRTGPVLSSYNEQFF
TRBV28	TRBJ2-3	.	.	TGTGCCAGCAGTTTACAGTCGACGCAGTATTTT	CASSLQSTQYF
TRBV27	TRBJ2-5	.	TRBD2	TGTGCCAGCAGTTGGGGACGGGGGGGCCGAACGGAGACCCAGTACTTC	CASSWGRGGRTETQYF
TRBV7-9	TRBJ1-1	.	.	TGTGCCAGCAGCTTAGACGGGGGATGGAACACTGAAGCTTTCTTT	CASSLDGGWNTEAFF
TRBV21-1	TRBJ2-2	.	.	TGTGCCAGCAGCACCCCATACACCGGGGAGCTGTTTTTT	CASSTPYTGELFF
TRBV7-2	TRBJ2-2	.	.	TGTGCCAGCAGCTTATGGGGCCCAGGGCCCACCGGGGAGCTGTTTTTT	CASSLWGPGPTGELFF
TRBV9	TRBJ2-1	.	TRBD1	TGTGCCAGCAGCCCTCATCCAATCCCGGGACAGGGGAACAATGAGCAGTTCTTC	CASSPHPIPGQGNNEQFF
TRBV19	TRBJ1-2	.	.	TGTGCCAGTAGTCCGTCGATTTATGGCTACACCTTC	CASSPSIYGYTF
TRBV7-8	TRBJ2-2	.	TRBD1	TGTGCCAGCAGCCTTCAGGGGGACAGGGGGCGCATAAGGTCATGGCGAAACACCGGGGAGCTGTTTTTT	CASSLQGDRGRIRSWRNTGELFF
TRBV12-3/TRBV12-4	TRBJ2-7	.	TRBD2	TGTGCCAGCACCTCGACTAGCGGGGCACCTCAGTACTTC	CASTSTSGAPQYF
TRBV18	TRBJ2-2	.	.	TGTGCCAGCCACAGGGAAACGAACACCGGGGAGCTGTTTTTT	CASHRETNTGELFF
TRBV5-1	TRBJ2-2	once	.	TGCGCCAGCAGCGCCCCACTACTGGGGATAAACACCGGGGAGCTGTTTTTT	CASSAPLLGINTGELFF
TRBV18	TRBJ2-6	.	TRBD1	TGTGCCAGCACCCTCATGACAGGGAACTCTGGGGCCAACGTCCTGACTTTC	CASTLMTGNSGANVLTF